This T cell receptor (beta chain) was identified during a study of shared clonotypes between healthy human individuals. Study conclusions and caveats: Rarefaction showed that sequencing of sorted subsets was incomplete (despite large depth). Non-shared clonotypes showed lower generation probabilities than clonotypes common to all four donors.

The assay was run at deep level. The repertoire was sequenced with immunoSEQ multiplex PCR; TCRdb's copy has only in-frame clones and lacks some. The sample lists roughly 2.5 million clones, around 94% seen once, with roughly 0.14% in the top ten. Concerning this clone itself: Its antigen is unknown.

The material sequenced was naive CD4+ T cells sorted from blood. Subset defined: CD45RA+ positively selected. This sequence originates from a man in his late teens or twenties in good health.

The CDR3 nucleotides read TGTGCTAGTGGTTTGAGAACCGAAGACTGGGAACGACTTCCTCCTTCCTACGAGCAGTACTTC. Its protein product is CASGLRTEDWERLPPSYEQYF. J is TRBJ2-7 and V is TRBV12-5; no firm D call. Per germline, CDR1 LGHNT and CDR2 FRNRAP. The CDR3 runs to 21 residues. V was clipped by 2 bases and J by 1 base, with 30 bases between them.